This TCR beta chain was captured by sequencing in a study of cytomegalovirus exposure and HLA in healthy donors (dated by TCRdb to about 2017). With respect to the entire study: A later analysis indicated that the roughly 130 validation repertoires were generated on the platform also employed for the approximately 690 repertoires of the first cohort. The study was designed to test whether signatures of past pathogen exposure could be identified by cataloging public T cell receptors. Besides the first cohort of roughly 660 subjects, a separate validation cohort made up of 120 different subjects was used. The study combined high-throughput TCR immunosequencing, statistical association of individual TCRs with disease status, and machine learning to predict cytomegalovirus infection status. Overall study outcomes, separate from this receptor: Of the cluster scores, about 94% were above 0 in a later analysis, which found that TCRs clustered in the first cohort also tended to co-occur in the approximately 120 validation repertoires. A later analysis lacked HLA typing for the validation cohort, so it scored co-occurrence in that cohort across all 110 or so repertoires. The study gave a list of under 200 TCR beta chains associated with cytomegalovirus. The authors suggested that the approach could potentially be extended to other disease states and immunological phenotypes. A few of the identified cytomegalovirus-associated TCR beta chains were confirmed in vitro to be specific for cytomegalovirus antigens. Most TCR sequences were seen in very few donors, while some public TCRs were found in many individuals. In both the original and validation cohorts, the classifier was reported to diagnose cytomegalovirus status with high specificity and sensitivity.

To note about this clone: Its cognate antigen has yet to be identified. The input lacks base qualities; no much larger clone sits a single base away.

The junction shows trimming of 0 bases on V and 4 bases on J, and the gene matches do not reach 1 base of it. Sequences MNHNY (CDR1) and SVGAGI (CDR2) are obtained from the germline V gene (reference sequence). Taken from cysteine to phenylalanine, the CDR3 has 15 residues. Just the 45-base CDR3 DNA is kept, in frame starting at base 1. The library came from the immunoSEQ multiplex PCR assay. Under the source paper's analysis protocol: To diagnose cytomegalovirus status from the catalog of TCR beta chain sequences, a statistical classification framework was built. Imported from immuneACCESS, the table was reduced by TCRdb to in-frame sequences with V and J called. These copies leave out some clones; in studies compared against another copy, an unresolved V gene accounts for under half, and the cause of the remainder is not known. The V and J calls and clone size come from that table; D and trimming were worked out from the DNA. This sample has about 120,000 clones in its table, and roughly 87% of those were observed once. The ten most abundant clones make up 1.1% of the sample.

The donors were included in the validation cohort of some 120 subjects, a group kept apart from the roughly 610-subject first cohort. The sequence was collected from a woman aged 18-29 years in good health and CMV-seronegative. The V and J genes are TRBV6-6 and TRBJ2-3; 10 nucleotides in the junction match TRBD1. Sequences were obtained from PBMCs. The DNA reads TGTGCCAGCAGTTACTCGGGACAGGGGCCAGATACGCAGTATTTT. It codes for CASSYSGQGPDTQYF.